The next 5 T cell receptor beta chains were all read from a single sample in a study of T cells after yellow fever vaccination. One entry per CDR3 protein, called by TCRdb with MiXCR from the 5' RACE reads. The sample has some 560,000 distinct CDR3 sequences; 17% are singletons. The material sequenced was PBMCs, taken less than 6 days after the first yellow fever vaccination. All receptors come from a young man who received the YFV17D yellow fever vaccine.

The V gene is TRBV6-2 or TRBV6-3, the J gene TRBJ2-3; tentative D call: TRBD2 (6 bases). Germline lookup yields CDR1 MNHEY and CDR2 SVGEGT. Trimming cost V 2 bases and J 4 bases, with 13 bases left between them. The CDR3 runs 15 residues. CDR3 DNA: TGTGCCAGCAGTTACCGCGGGGTGAGCCCAGATACGCAGTATTTT. Protein product: CASSYRGVSPDTQYF.

J is TRBJ1-5 and V is TRBV12-3 or TRBV12-4; possibly TRBD1 for D (5 bases). Trimming stripped 2 bases from V and 9 bases from J, with 11 bases between. The CDR3 runs 13 residues. The CDR3: CASSLYGGRPQHF. The CDR3 region has the DNA TGTGCCAGCAGTTTATATGGGGGGAGGCCCCAGCATTTT.

The V gene is TRBV5-1, the J gene TRBJ2-5; tentatively, D is TRBD1 (6 bases). The CDR3 covers 16 residues. Germline lookup yields CDR1 SGHRS and CDR2 YFSETQ. Trimming cost V 4 bases and J 7 bases, with 23 bases left between them. Here the CDR3 DNA reads TGCGCCAGCAGCGGATTACAGGGTCCGGGCGGAGGGACCCAGTACTTC. Encoded protein: CASSGLQGPGGGTQYF. The full variable domain, its missing parts supplied by reference TRBV5-1 and TRBJ2-5, is KAGVTQTPRYLIKTRGQQVTLSCSPISGHRSVSWYQQTPGQGLQFLFEYFSETQRNKGNFPGRFSGRQFSNSRSEMNVSTLELGDSALYLCASSGLQGPGGGTQYFGPGTRLLVL.

J is TRBJ1-4 and V is TRBV14; no firm D call. CDR3 length: 18 amino acids. CDR1 is SGHDN, CDR2 FVKESK, per germline. Trimming removed 4 bases from V and 0 bases from J, with 18 bases in between. The CDR3 nucleotides are TGTGCCAGCAGCCCGATGCGTGGCAGCTTTGCAACTAATGAAAAACTGTTTTTT. It translates to CASSPMRGSFATNEKLFF.

This clonotype is a singleton in its sample. This chain joins TRBV7-8 and TRBJ1-2; no reliable D call. In germline, CDR1 is SGHVS, CDR2 FQNEAQ. The CDR3 covers 13 residues. V lost 2 bases and J lost 9, with 13 bases in between. CDR3 amino acids: CASSLRQNGRYTF. The DNA for the CDR3 is TGTGCCAGCAGCTTACGACAAAACGGACGCTACACCTTC.